The rows below give T cell receptor beta chains drawn from one sample of a study of OX40 agonist ivuxolimab in advanced cancers. The data were produced by immunoSEQ multiplex PCR, yet TCRdb's version contains in-frame clones alone and is incomplete. The profile shows 80,000 or so clones, about 92% of them singletons. This specimen consisted of CD4+ or CD8+ T cells sorted from blood, obtained in a trial of the OX40 agonist ivuxolimab. Every receptor here comes from an adult with an advanced solid tumor such as melanoma, head and neck, liver or kidney cancer. Both conserved end residues are part of each CDR3. The order of the fields is D gene, clone size, V gene, J gene, CDR3 protein, CDR3 DNA. The D gene is left open where the match is weak. Part of the rows lack a size; the others show once, few, many or a class for expanded clones.

d_call: -
clone_size: -
v_call: TRBV28
j_call: TRBJ2-6
cdr3_aa: CASSSMTRSGANVLTF
cdr3_nt: TGTGCCAGCAGTTCGATGACGCGCTCGGGGGCCAACGTCCTGACTTTC

d_call: TRBD1
clone_size: -
v_call: TRBV10-3
j_call: TRBJ2-7
cdr3_aa: CAIKDRADEQYF
cdr3_nt: TGTGCCATCAAGGACAGGGCCGACGAGCAGTACTTC

d_call: -
clone_size: -
v_call: TRBV30
j_call: TRBJ1-4
cdr3_aa: CAWSVLGRVGEKLFF
cdr3_nt: TGTGCCTGGAGTGTACTCGGGAGGGTGGGCGAAAAACTGTTTTTT

d_call: -
clone_size: -
v_call: TRBV28
j_call: TRBJ1-6
cdr3_aa: CATGTGNSPLHF
cdr3_nt: TGTGCCACCGGGACGGGAAATTCACCCCTCCACTTT

d_call: TRBD2
clone_size: -
v_call: TRBV28
j_call: TRBJ2-7
cdr3_aa: CASSLSAGISSYEQYF
cdr3_nt: TGTGCCAGCAGTTTATCAGCGGGAATTAGCTCCTACGAGCAGTACTTC

d_call: -
clone_size: -
v_call: TRBV27
j_call: TRBJ1-2
cdr3_aa: CASSFIGARNSNYGYTF
cdr3_nt: TGTGCCAGCAGCTTTATCGGGGCTCGAAACTCTAACTATGGCTACACCTTC

d_call: -
clone_size: -
v_call: TRBV5-1
j_call: TRBJ2-4
cdr3_aa: CASSPDAEGLKNIQYF
cdr3_nt: TGCGCCAGCAGCCCGGATGCGGAGGGTCTCAAAAACATTCAGTACTTC

d_call: -
clone_size: -
v_call: TRBV28
j_call: TRBJ1-5
cdr3_aa: CASSLGPVQPQHF
cdr3_nt: TGTGCCAGCAGTTTAGGACCGGTTCAGCCCCAGCATTTT

d_call: -
clone_size: -
v_call: TRBV6-6
j_call: TRBJ2-3
cdr3_aa: CASSYRGTDTQYF
cdr3_nt: TGTGCCAGCAGTTACCGGGGCACAGATACGCAGTATTTT

d_call: -
clone_size: -
v_call: TRBV19
j_call: TRBJ1-1
cdr3_aa: CASRANTEAFF
cdr3_nt: TGTGCCAGCCGGGCGAACACTGAAGCTTTCTTT

d_call: -
clone_size: once
v_call: TRBV6-6
j_call: TRBJ1-1
cdr3_aa: CASSYSVGRKNTEAFF
cdr3_nt: TGTGCCAGCAGTTACTCGGTCGGCAGAAAGAACACTGAAGCTTTCTTT

d_call: TRBD2
clone_size: -
v_call: TRBV7-9
j_call: TRBJ2-7
cdr3_aa: CASSPRSGGDEQYF
cdr3_nt: TGTGCCAGCAGCCCCCGCTCGGGAGGGGACGAGCAGTACTTC

d_call: -
clone_size: -
v_call: TRBV5-1
j_call: TRBJ2-1
cdr3_aa: CASSSLAPTYNEQFF
cdr3_nt: TGCGCCAGCAGCTCTCTAGCACCTACCTACAATGAGCAGTTCTTC